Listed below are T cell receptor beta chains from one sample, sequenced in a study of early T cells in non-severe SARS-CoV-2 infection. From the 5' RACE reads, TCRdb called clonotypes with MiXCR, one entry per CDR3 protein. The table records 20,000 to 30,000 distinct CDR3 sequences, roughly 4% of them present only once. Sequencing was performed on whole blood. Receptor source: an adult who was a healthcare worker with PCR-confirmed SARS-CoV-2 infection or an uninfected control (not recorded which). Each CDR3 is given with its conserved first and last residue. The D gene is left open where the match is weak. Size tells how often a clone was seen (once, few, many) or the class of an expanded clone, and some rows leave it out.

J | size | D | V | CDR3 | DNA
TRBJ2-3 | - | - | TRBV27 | CDSSLSHSATDTQYF | TGTGACAGCAGTTTAAGCCACTCCGCCACAGATACGCAGTATTTT
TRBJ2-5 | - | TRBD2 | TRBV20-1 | CSASTPGTSGKETQYF | TGCAGTGCCAGCACCCCCGGGACTAGCGGGAAGGAGACCCAGTACTTC
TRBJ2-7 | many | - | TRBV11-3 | CASSLGQGSNEQYF | TGTGCCAGCAGCTTAGGGCAGGGGTCCAACGAGCAGTACTTC
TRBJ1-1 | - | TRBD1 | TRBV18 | CASSPGQGNTEAFF | TGTGCCAGCTCGCCCGGACAGGGGAACACTGAAGCTTTCTTT
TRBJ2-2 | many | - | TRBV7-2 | CASSLVKGAGELFF | TGTGCCAGCAGCTTAGTTAAGGGGGCCGGGGAGCTGTTTTTT
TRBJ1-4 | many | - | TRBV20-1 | CSAEAPNEKLFF | TGCAGTGCTGAAGCCCCTAATGAAAAACTGTTTTTT
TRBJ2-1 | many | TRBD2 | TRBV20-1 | CSARKTPGLAGGTYNEQFF | TGCAGTGCTAGAAAAACACCGGGACTAGCGGGAGGTACCTACAATGAGCAGTTCTTC
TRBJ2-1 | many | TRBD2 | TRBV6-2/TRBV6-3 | CASNHSPLAPSYNEQFF | TGTGCCAGCAACCACTCCCCACTAGCGCCCTCCTACAATGAGCAGTTCTTC
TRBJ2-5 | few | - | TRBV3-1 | CASSQDRGNVGETQYF | TGTGCCAGCAGCCAAGACCGCGGGAATGTGGGAGAGACCCAGTACTTC
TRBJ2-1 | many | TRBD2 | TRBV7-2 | CASSRSLAGGDNEQFF | TGTGCCAGCAGCCGAAGCCTAGCGGGAGGGGACAATGAGCAGTTCTTC
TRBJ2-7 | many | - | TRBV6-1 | CASSGAPDPGGTYEQYF | TGTGCCAGCAGTGGAGCCCCTGACCCCGGCGGAACCTACGAGCAGTACTTC
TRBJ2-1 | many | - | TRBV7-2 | CASSLYGQGGDEQFF | TGTGCCAGCAGCTTATATGGACAGGGAGGGGATGAGCAGTTCTTC
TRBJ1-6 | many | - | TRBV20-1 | CSARHPRENSPLHF | TGCAGTGCTAGACACCCCAGGGAGAATTCACCCCTCCACTTT
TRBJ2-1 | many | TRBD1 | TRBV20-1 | CSATSWGTGEQFF | TGCAGTGCTACATCCTGGGGGACAGGTGAGCAGTTCTTC
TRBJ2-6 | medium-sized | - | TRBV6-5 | CASLTRVTFGANVLTF | TGTGCCAGTTTAACTCGGGTGACCTTCGGGGCCAACGTCCTGACTTTC
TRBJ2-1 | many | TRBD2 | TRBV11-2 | CASSLASGRVYNEQFF | TGTGCCAGCAGCTTAGCTAGCGGGAGAGTCTACAATGAGCAGTTCTTC